These 8 T cell receptor beta chains were all obtained from the same sample, sequenced in a study of shared clonotypes between healthy human individuals (TCRdb year 2020). Receptors were amplified or captured by the immunoSEQ multiplex PCR assay. TCRdb carries this immuneACCESS record with in-frame sequences only. Its versions omit some clonotypes, under half of them owing to an unresolved V gene in the studies checked, with the rest unexplained. The sample table holds about 450,000 clones, of which about 76% were seen once. The ten largest make up under 15% of the sample. Sequences were obtained from PBMCs. These receptors came from a woman aged 40 to 50 in good health. Some clones in this sample may be carry-over from other donors' samples.

This chain uses TRBV14 with TRBJ2-5; 10 bases are a match to TRBD1. With V trimmed by 5 bases and J by 5 bases, 14 bases remained unmatched. CDR1 and CDR2 from the germline V gene are SGHDN and FVKESK. The CDR3 runs 17 residues. For the CDR3, the DNA is TGTGCCAGCAGCTCTACCCGGTGGGACAGGGGAATCGAGACCCAGTACTTC. Translation gives CASSSTRWDRGIETQYF.

The chain has TRBV15 and TRBJ1-2, with D perhaps TRBD1 (5 bases). The germline CDR1 and CDR2 sequences are LNHNV and YYDKDF (reference sequence). Trimming took 3 bases from V and 4 from J, leaving 9 bases between them. CDR3 length: 13 amino acids. CDR3 coding DNA: TGTGCCACCAGCAGGACAGACAGCTATGGCTACACCTTC. It codes for CATSRTDSYGYTF.

The V and J genes are TRBV19 and TRBJ1-2, with 7 bases identical to TRBD1. The CDR3 sequence is 13 residues long. After removal of 3 bases from V and 3 bases from J, the junction contained 1 base not matched to a gene. Germline CDR1 is LNHDA and CDR2 is SQIVND (reference sequence). For the CDR3, the DNA is TGTGCCAGTAGTATTGGACAGGACTATGGCTACACCTTC. As protein: CASSIGQDYGYTF. Combining the CDR3 with reference TRBV19 and TRBJ1-2 gives the whole variable domain DGGITQSPKYLFRKEGQNVTLSCEQNLNHDAMYWYRQDPGQGLRLIYYSQIVNDFQKGDIAEGYSVSREKKESFPLTVTSAQKNPTAFYLCASSIGQDYGYTFGSGTRLTVV.

The chain employs TRBV6-1 and TRBJ1-3; D gene uncertain. CDR1 MNHNS and CDR2 SASEGT come from the germline V gene. This CDR3 spans 14 amino acids. The V end lost 7 bases, the J end lost 0 bases, and 10 bases lay between the germline ends. CDR3 bases: TGTGCCAGCAACCTGGAGAGCTCTGGAAACACCATATATTTT. This sequence encodes CASNLESSGNTIYF.

The rearrangement joins TRBV28 to TRBJ2-6; 8 bases align to TRBD2. Losses at the gene ends were 7 bases for V and 0 bases for J; bases not matched to a gene: 14. This CDR3 is built from 19 residues. Germline lookup yields CDR1 MDHEN and CDR2 SYDVKM. In DNA form, the CDR3 reads TGTGCCAGCACCGGACTAGCAGAAATTAGAGACTCTGGGGCCAACGTCCTGACTTTC. Amino acid sequence: CASTGLAEIRDSGANVLTF.

This clone occurred many times. This chain connects TRBV27 to TRBJ1-5; D is possibly TRBD1 (6 bases). This CDR3 has 15 amino acids. Between the trimmed V and J ends, which lost 4 bases and 2 bases, there was a span of 12 bases. Germline CDR1 reads MNHEY; CDR2 reads SMNVEV (reference sequence). The CDR3 is CASSSGSGGNQPQHF. The CDR3 region has the DNA TGTGCCAGCAGTTCCGGATCAGGGGGCAATCAGCCCCAGCATTTT.

This clone was observed a single time. The chain is built from TRBV4-1 and TRBJ2-5; TRBD2 aligns across 11 bases. The CDR3 runs 15 residues. Trimming removed 4 bases from V and 5 bases from J; junction bases left unmatched: 6. CDR1 and CDR2 (germline): MGHRA, YSYEKL. DNA of the CDR3: TGCGCCAGCAGCCCCTTTCGGACTAGCGGGGAGACCCAGTACTTC. This gives the protein CASSPFRTSGETQYF.

This sequence joins TRBV19 and TRBJ1-1; possible D gene TRBD1, 5 bases. The CDR3 has 15 residues. Germline assignment: CDR1 LNHDA and CDR2 SQIVND (reference sequence). Trimming removed 1 base from V and 3 bases from J, with 12 bases in between. CDR3 residues: CASSIGGSGHTEAFF. The CDR3 nucleotides are TGTGCCAGTAGTATAGGGGGCTCAGGGCACACTGAAGCTTTCTTT.